The TCR beta chain under discussion was sequenced for a study of glioma-infiltrating T cells. Comment on this clonotype: Its antigen is currently unknown. A read error is possible here, since a much larger clone lies one base away.

Amplification of TCR alpha and beta CDR3 regions from RNA used iRepertoire nested multiplex PCR. One-step reverse transcription and amplification started from around 100-400 ng of tissue mRNA or PBMC total RNA. TCRdb redid the calling of the multiplex PCR reads with MiXCR, one entry per CDR3 protein. The profile shows roughly 100,000 distinct CDR3 sequences, about 30% of them singletons. Notes on the study in general: Tissue and blood shared very few CDR3 sequences. Tissue-blood divergence was below expectation in non-neoplastic patients, above in gliomas.

V lost 6 bases and J 13 bases, leaving 15 bases between the germline ends. CDR1 LGHNA and CDR2 YSLEER come from the germline V gene. The CDR3 covers 11 residues. The J gene is TRBJ1-1, the V gene TRBV4-3; the D gene is possibly TRBD1 (5 bases). The sample consisted of glioma tissue, nonneoplastic brain tissue, or PBMCs (not recorded which). The origin of this receptor is a human donor with low-grade glioma or glioblastoma, undergoing nonglioma brain surgery, or in good health (not recorded which). CDR3 loop: CASRAQGIFFF. The CDR3 coding sequence is TGCGCCAGCAGGGCGCAGGGAATATTTTTCTTT.